The 27 T cell receptor beta chains presented below share a single source sample, sequenced in a study of cytomegalovirus exposure and HLA in healthy donors. The PCR employed 60 Vbeta primers together with 13 Jbeta primers. TCRdb keeps only in-frame clones here, not all; method: immunoSEQ multiplex PCR. The repertoire has under 250,000 clones, 65% to 85% of them found once; the top ten carry approximately 0.71%. The specimen was PBMCs. The receptors come from a boy between 2 and 10 years old in good health and CMV-seronegative.

This sequence joins TRBV5-1 and TRBJ2-2; D is ambiguous. The CDR3 loop spans 16 amino acids. Germline assignment: CDR1 SGHRS and CDR2 YFSETQ. Trimming removed 1 base from V and 0 bases from J, with 10 bases in between. CDR3 amino acids: CASSLSQVPNTGELFF. CDR3 bases: TGCGCCAGCAGCTTGAGCCAGGTTCCGAACACCGGGGAGCTGTTTTTT. The variable domain in full, completed from reference TRBV5-1 and TRBJ2-2, reads KAGVTQTPRYLIKTRGQQVTLSCSPISGHRSVSWYQQTPGQGLQFLFEYFSETQRNKGNFPGRFSGRQFSNSRSEMNVSTLELGDSALYLCASSLSQVPNTGELFFGEGSRLTVL.

V usage is TRBV5-4 and J usage is TRBJ1-1; D not resolved. Germline V lookup: CDR1 SGHNT, CDR2 YYREEE (reference sequence). The CDR3 runs to 13 residues. Trimming took 0 bases from V and 3 from J, leaving 6 bases between them. Written as DNA, the CDR3 is TGTGCCAGCAGCTTGGCCGACTACACTGAAGCTTTCTTT. Translation gives CASSLADYTEAFF.

The chain is built from TRBV10-2 and TRBJ1-2; D unresolved. The length of the CDR3 is 12 residues. The V and J ends lost 4 bases and 5 bases respectively, with 8 bases between them. The germline V gene has CDR1 WSHSY and CDR2 SAAADI. The CDR3 protein is CASSGEAYGYTF. In nucleotides, the CDR3 is TGCGCCAGCAGTGGGGAGGCTTATGGCTACACCTTC.

V is TRBV30 and J is TRBJ2-3, with D possibly TRBD2 on 6 matching bases. V lost 8 bases and J lost 2, with 8 bases in between. The CDR3 is 11 amino acids. The germline V gene has CDR1 GTSNPN and CDR2 SVGIG (reference sequence). Written as DNA, the CDR3 is TGTGCCGGAGGGTCCACAGATACGCAGTATTTT. It specifies CAGGSTDTQYF.

The CDR3 protein is CASSLRGLTGTGELFF. As DNA, the CDR3 is TGTGCCAGCAGCTTGCGAGGGCTGACGGGCACCGGGGAGCTGTTTTTT. The genes are TRBV4-2 and TRBJ2-2, with TRBD2 as a possible D gene (5 bases). The CDR3 covers 16 residues. Germline V gives CDR1 LGHNA, CDR2 YNFKEQ. Trimming cost V 5 bases and J 4 bases, with 17 bases left between them.

V is TRBV11-2 and J is TRBJ1-4; possibly TRBD1 for D (6 bases). V dropped 5 bases and J dropped 6 bases, with 13 bases sitting between them. This CDR3 spans 14 amino acids. Germline V CDR1 and CDR2: SGHAT, FQNNGV. The CDR3 DNA sequence: TGTGCCAGCAGCGCCGGGGAGGGGGATGAAAAACTGTTTTTT. It translates to CASSAGEGDEKLFF.

The chain joins TRBV28 to TRBJ1-2; 7 bases are a match to TRBD1. V trimming: 6 bases; J trimming: 5 bases; junction bases outside the gene matches: 9. This CDR3 region has 14 residues. Germline V lookup: CDR1 MDHEN, CDR2 SYDVKM. DNA of the CDR3: TGTGCCAGCAGCCCCGCCCGGGACAGATATGGCTACACCTTC. It specifies CASSPARDRYGYTF.

The chain joins TRBV27 to TRBJ2-4; 9 nucleotides match TRBD2. Germline V gene sequence: CDR1 MNHEY, CDR2 SMNVEV (reference sequence). With V trimmed by 7 bases and J by 7 bases, 8 bases remained unmatched. CDR3 length equals 14 residues. The CDR3 region is CASNAGTSRNIQYF. The CDR3 DNA is TGTGCCAGCAACGCCGGGACTAGCAGGAACATTCAGTACTTC.

This chain connects TRBV4-2 to TRBJ2-2; 7 bases map to TRBD2. This CDR3 spans 15 amino acids. Germline CDR1 is LGHNA and CDR2 is YNFKEQ. The ends lost 3 bases at V and 4 bases at J; junction bases unmatched: 5. This CDR3 reads CASSHGASGTGELFF. Here the CDR3 DNA reads TGTGCCAGCAGCCACGGGGCTAGCGGCACCGGGGAGCTGTTTTTT.

This sequence joins TRBV19 and TRBJ1-5, with a tentative D call TRBD1 (6 bases). V lost 1 base to trimming and J lost 1 base, with 11 bases between them. The germline gives CDR1 LNHDA, CDR2 SQIVND (reference sequence). CDR3 length equals 16 residues. The CDR3 sequence: CASSIGGGASNQPQHF. CDR3 in DNA: TGTGCCAGTAGTATAGGTGGGGGGGCGAGCAATCAGCCCCAGCATTTT.

The chain employs TRBV2 and TRBJ1-2; 9 bases line up with TRBD1. Trimming at V came to 0 bases and at J to 8 bases, leaving 7 bases not matched to a gene. The CDR3 is 15 residues long. Germline loops: CDR1 SNHLY, CDR2 FYNNEI. CDR3 sequence (DNA): TGTGCCAGCAGTGAAGCGCCTACAGGGGGCGGGGGCTACACCTTC. Translated, it gives CASSEAPTGGGGYTF.

This chain connects TRBV6-1 to TRBJ2-1; TRBD2 matches at 12 bases. The CDR3 covers 17 residues. The germline gives CDR1 MNHNS, CDR2 SASEGT. V was pared by 4 bases and J by 0 bases, with 4 bases of the junction left unmatched. The CDR3 DNA is TGTGCCAGCAGTGGGACTAGCGGGATGCACTCCTACAATGAGCAGTTCTTC. The encoded protein is CASSGTSGMHSYNEQFF.

This clone was picked up a small number of times. This chain links TRBV6-6 with TRBJ2-7, with 7 nucleotides matching TRBD1. V lost 11 bases to trimming and J lost 4 bases; unmatched junction nucleotides: 11. The CDR3 spans 13 residues. Looked up from germline, CDR1 is MNHNY and CDR2 is SVGAGI (reference sequence). The CDR3 DNA reads as TGTGCCTCTTTGGGCGGCAGGGGGTACGAGCAGTACTTC. Translating gives CASLGGRGYEQYF.

The chain couples TRBV29-1 to TRBJ2-1; 11 positions agree with TRBD2. Germline lookup yields CDR1 SQVTM and CDR2 ANQGSEA. The CDR3 consists of 15 residues. V trimming: 6 bases; J trimming: 8 bases; junction bases outside the gene matches: 12. This CDR3 is CSVSLLAGGGDEQFF. The DNA for the CDR3 is TGCAGCGTGAGCCTGCTAGCGGGAGGTGGCGATGAGCAGTTCTTC.

The chain couples TRBV29-1 to TRBJ2-4; 9 bases align to TRBD1. The CDR3 extends over 17 amino acids. The V gene end was trimmed by 6 bases and the J gene end by 0 bases; junction bases not matched to a gene: 12. Germline V gene lookup returns CDR1 SQVTM and CDR2 ANQGSEA. As DNA, the CDR3 is TGCAGCGTGTCCCCGGGACAGGGAAATCTAGCCAAAAACATTCAGTACTTC. Translated: CSVSPGQGNLAKNIQYF.

The chain couples TRBV20-1 to TRBJ2-1; TRBD2 might be the D (6 bases). Trimming left V 4 bases short and J 10 bases short, with 11 bases between. The CDR3 length is 11 residues. Germline CDR1 DFQATT, CDR2 SNEGSKA (reference sequence). CDR3 sequence reads: CSANKRAEQFF. In nucleotides, the CDR3 is TGCAGTGCTAATAAGCGGGCAGAGCAGTTCTTC.

This clone occurred a few times. This rearrangement joins TRBV6-5 to TRBJ1-1, with D unresolved. V was cut by 6 bases and J by 3 bases, with 14 bases left in between. The CDR3 extends over 14 amino acids. Germline-derived CDR1 and CDR2 are MNHEY and SVGAGI. CDR3 amino acids: CASSLVGRDTEAFF. As DNA, the CDR3 is TGTGCCAGCAGCCTGGTGGGGAGGGACACTGAAGCTTTCTTT.

This clone was found a few times. J is TRBJ2-7 and V is TRBV5-5, with TRBD2 matching over 7 bases. J gave up 2 bases and V 3 bases, and 5 bases lay outside the gene matches. CDR1 and CDR2 from the germline V gene are SGHKS and YYEKEE (reference sequence). This CDR3 is 14 amino acids long. CDR3 coding DNA: TGTGCCAGCAGCTATGCTGCGGGAGCCTACGAGCAGTACTTC. Protein sequence: CASSYAAGAYEQYF.

This clone was observed a handful of times. The chain employs TRBV5-6 and TRBJ2-1; TRBD2 agrees at 10 bases. The V segment lost 0 bases and the J segment 8 bases; nucleotides outside the gene matches: 11. Germline lookup yields CDR1 SGHDT and CDR2 YYEEEE. The length of the CDR3 is 17 residues. Here the CDR3 reads CASSLVLGTSVQDEQFF. The DNA for the CDR3 is TGTGCCAGCAGCTTGGTTCTAGGGACTAGCGTACAGGATGAGCAGTTCTTC. Variable domain in full (rest from reference TRBV5-6 and TRBJ2-1): DAGVTQSPTHLIKTRGQQVTLRCSPKSGHDTVSWYQQALGQGPQFIFQYYEEEERQRGNFPDRFSGHQFPNYSSELNVNALLLGDSALYLCASSLVLGTSVQDEQFFGPGTRLTVL.

This clone has just a few counts. The J gene is TRBJ1-5, the V gene TRBV5-6; D remains unclear. V lost 2 bases and J lost 1, with 10 bases in between. Germline V lookup: CDR1 SGHDT, CDR2 YYEEEE. The CDR3 length is 15 residues. In DNA form, the CDR3 reads TGTGCCAGCAGCTTATTACGGAGCAGCAATCAGCCCCAGCATTTT. Translated, it gives CASSLLRSSNQPQHF.

CDR3 protein: CATSSTRQYSNQPQHF. The CDR3 nucleotides are TGTGCCACCAGCAGTACTCGACAGTATAGCAATCAGCCCCAGCATTTT. The chain is built from TRBV15 and TRBJ1-5; possibly TRBD1 for D (5 bases). The CDR3 is made up of 16 amino acids. Per germline, CDR1 LNHNV and CDR2 YYDKDF (reference sequence). Trimming stripped 3 bases from V and 0 bases from J, with 12 bases between.

This clone is a singleton in its sample. The gene calls are TRBV5-8 and TRBJ2-7; D is uncertain. This CDR3 region has 15 residues. V was cut by 0 bases and J by 6 bases, with 16 bases left in between. Per germline, CDR1 SGHTS and CDR2 YDEGEE. CDR3 sequence: CASSLGLYRSGEQYF. CDR3 DNA: TGTGCCAGCAGCTTGGGATTATACAGAAGTGGCGAGCAGTACTTC.

V usage is TRBV7-2 and J usage is TRBJ2-1, with D possibly TRBD2 on 6 matching bases. With 1 base removed from V and 0 bases from J, the gap between germline ends came to 10 bases. This CDR3 has 16 residues. From germline, CDR1 is SGHTA and CDR2 FQGNSA. CDR3 sequence reads: CASSLGGTLSYNEQFF. The DNA of the CDR3 is TGTGCCAGCAGCTTAGGCGGGACCCTCTCCTACAATGAGCAGTTCTTC.

The V and J genes are TRBV5-1 and TRBJ2-3; D gene uncertain. With 2 bases removed from V and 0 bases from J, the gap between germline ends came to 7 bases. The CDR3 is made up of 14 amino acids. Germline loops: CDR1 SGHRS, CDR2 YFSETQ. This CDR3 reads CASSFPGSTDTQYF. For the CDR3, the DNA is TGCGCCAGCAGCTTCCCAGGAAGCACAGATACGCAGTATTTT. The full variable domain, completed using reference TRBV5-1 and TRBJ2-3, is KAGVTQTPRYLIKTRGQQVTLSCSPISGHRSVSWYQQTPGQGLQFLFEYFSETQRNKGNFPGRFSGRQFSNSRSEMNVSTLELGDSALYLCASSFPGSTDTQYFGPGTRLTVL.

In this sample, this clone turned up once. V and J are TRBV5-8 and TRBJ2-7, with D perhaps TRBD2 (6 bases). The V gene's germline CDR1 is SGHTS and CDR2 YDEGEE. V dropped 4 bases and J dropped 3 bases, with 11 bases sitting between them. The CDR3 covers 13 residues. The CDR3 reads CASSPRGVYEQYF. DNA of the CDR3: TGTGCCAGCAGCCCCCGCGGGGTCTACGAGCAGTACTTC.

The V call is TRBV19, the J call TRBJ1-1; D gene ambiguous. V was cut by 4 bases and J by 0 bases, with 12 bases left in between. This CDR3 has 15 residues. Per germline, CDR1 LNHDA and CDR2 SQIVND (reference sequence). The DNA for the CDR3 is TGTGCCAGTAGTAGGGCACTTCCGGTGAACACTGAAGCTTTCTTT. This sequence encodes CASSRALPVNTEAFF.

This chain links TRBV19 with TRBJ2-5; a possible D gene is TRBD2 (5 bases). Germline CDR1 reads LNHDA; CDR2 reads SQIVND (reference sequence). The CDR3 covers 13 residues. Trimming left V 3 bases short and J 4 bases short, with 9 bases between. CDR3 coding DNA: TGTGCCAGTAGTATTGGAGGAGGAGAGACCCAGTACTTC. Translating it yields CASSIGGGETQYF.